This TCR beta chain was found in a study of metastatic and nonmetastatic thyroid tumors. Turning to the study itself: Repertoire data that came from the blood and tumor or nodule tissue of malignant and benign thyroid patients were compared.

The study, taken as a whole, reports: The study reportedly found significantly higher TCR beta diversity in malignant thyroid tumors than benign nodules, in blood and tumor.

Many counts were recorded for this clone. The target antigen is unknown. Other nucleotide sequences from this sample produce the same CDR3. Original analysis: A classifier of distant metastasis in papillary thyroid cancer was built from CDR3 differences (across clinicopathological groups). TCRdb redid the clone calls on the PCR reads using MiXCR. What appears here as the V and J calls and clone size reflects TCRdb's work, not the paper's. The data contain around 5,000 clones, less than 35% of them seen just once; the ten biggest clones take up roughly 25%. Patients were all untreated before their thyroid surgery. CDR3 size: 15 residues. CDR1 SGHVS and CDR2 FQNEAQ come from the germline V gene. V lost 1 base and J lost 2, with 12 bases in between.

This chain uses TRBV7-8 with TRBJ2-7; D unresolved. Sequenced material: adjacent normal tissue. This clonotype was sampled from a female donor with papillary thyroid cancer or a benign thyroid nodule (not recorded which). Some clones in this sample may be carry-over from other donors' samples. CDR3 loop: CASSLGFQATYEQYF. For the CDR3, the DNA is TGTGCCAGCAGCTTAGGCTTCCAGGCCACCTACGAGCAGTACTTC.